Following are 17 T cell receptor beta chains from one sample sequenced in a study of blood T cells in healthy people across ages. PCR was performed a second time for about 6 to 11 cycles using a sample-barcoded 5' primer and a J-beta primer mix. TCRdb called the 5' RACE reads again in MiXCR, with one record for every CDR3 protein. The sample has roughly 1,700,000 distinct CDR3 sequences; roughly 27% are singletons. The sample comprised blood. Receptors were obtained from a woman under 40 in good health.

As to this clonotype: The junction shows a germline mismatch at one end, possibly a read error. This rearrangement joins TRBV5-1 to TRBJ2-1, with a weak D call TRBD2 (5 bases). Per the germline V gene, CDR1 is SGHRS and CDR2 is YFSETQ. The CDR3 is 11 residues long. The CDR3 here is CTSSSSVEQFF. Written as DNA, the CDR3 is TGCACCAGCAGCAGTAGCGTTGAGCAGTTCTTC.

The V call is TRBV20-1, the J call TRBJ2-1, with 14 positions matching TRBD2. In germline, CDR1 is DFQATT, CDR2 SNEGSKA (reference sequence). V lost 5 bases and J lost 9; bases outside the gene matches: 6. The CDR3 is 14 residues long. The CDR3 DNA is TGCAGTGCTTCTGGGACTAGCGGGGGCGGTGAGCAGTTCTTC. Protein product: CSASGTSGGGEQFF.

The chain links TRBV6-6 to TRBJ2-7; weak D call: TRBD2 (5 bases). V shed 4 bases and J shed 4 bases, with 14 bases lying between them. The CDR3 contains 14 residues. The germline gives CDR1 MNHNY, CDR2 SVGAGI (reference sequence). The CDR3 sequence is CASSFGEKSYEQYF. DNA of the CDR3: TGTGCCAGCAGTTTTGGGGAGAAATCGTACGAGCAGTACTTC.

The chain has TRBV11-2 and TRBJ2-1; tentative D call: TRBD1 (6 bases). Trimming shortened V by 5 bases and J by 6 bases, and 17 bases separated the two germline ends. The CDR3 runs to 15 residues. Per germline, CDR1 SGHAT and CDR2 FQNNGV. In DNA, the CDR3 is TGTGCCAGCAGCCCCGTCAGGGGAATCGTCAATGAGCAGTTCTTC. Translation gives CASSPVRGIVNEQFF.

This clonotype came up a few times. This rearrangement joins TRBV20-1 to TRBJ1-5; 9 bases are a match to TRBD1. The J segment lost 3 bases and the V segment lost 4 bases, leaving 7 bases of the junction unmatched. The germline gives CDR1 DFQATT, CDR2 SNEGSKA (reference sequence). This CDR3 has 15 amino acids. CDR3 amino acids: CSAIRDRAPNQPQHF. The CDR3 DNA sequence: TGCAGTGCTATCCGGGACAGGGCCCCCAATCAGCCCCAGCATTTT.

The gene calls are TRBV12-3 or TRBV12-4 and TRBJ2-3; TRBD2 aligns across 8 bases. Trimming cost V 4 bases and J 0 bases; bases outside gene matches: 15. The CDR3 loop spans 19 amino acids. CDR3 protein: CASSSPQAGGLLSTDTQYF. The CDR3 DNA sequence: TGTGCCAGCAGTTCCCCCCAGGCGGGGGGCCTCCTAAGCACAGATACGCAGTATTTT.

The V call is TRBV5-1, the J call TRBJ2-5; D possibly matches TRBD1 or TRBD2 (6 bases each). Trimming took 3 bases from V and 4 from J, leaving 7 bases between them. In germline, CDR1 is SGHRS, CDR2 YFSETQ. The CDR3 totals 12 residues. Here the CDR3 DNA reads TGCGCCAGCAGCTCGGGGGCAGAGACCCAGTACTTC. Translation gives CASSSGAETQYF.

Only a few counts were recorded for this clonotype. The V and J genes are TRBV5-1 and TRBJ2-1; no firm D call. CDR3 length: 13 residues. Looked up from germline, CDR1 is SGHRS and CDR2 is YFSETQ. V lost 2 bases and J lost 5, with 8 bases in between. CDR3 sequence reads: CASSFNLNNEQFF. The CDR3 coding sequence is TGCGCCAGCAGCTTCAATCTGAACAATGAGCAGTTCTTC.

V gene TRBV25-1 combines with J gene TRBJ2-2; D gene ambiguous. Trimming took 1 base from V and 7 from J, leaving 7 bases between them. This CDR3 region has 13 residues. Germline lookup yields CDR1 MGHDK and CDR2 SYGVNS. The CDR3 DNA reads TGTGCCAGCAGTGAATTATATGGCGGGGAGCTGTTTTTT. Amino acids: CASSELYGGELFF. The variable domain in full, with the rest retrieved from reference TRBV25-1 and TRBJ2-2, is EADIYQTPRYLVIGTGKKITLECSQTMGHDKMYWYQQDPGMELHLIHYSYGVNSTEKGDLSSESTVSRIRTEHFPLTLESARPSHTSQYLCASSELYGGELFFGEGSRLTVL.

In regard to this clonotype: Possible read error: a much larger clone is one base away. This chain links TRBV29-1 with TRBJ2-7; D gene unclear. The CDR3 contains 9 residues. The germline CDR1 and CDR2 sequences are SQVTM and ANQGSEA. V lost 5 bases to trimming and J lost 7 bases, with 6 bases between them. In DNA, the CDR3 is TGCAGCGTTCCAAATGAGCAGTACTTC. Residues: CSVPNEQYF.

This clonotype was detected a few times. A much larger clone lies a single base off, so this may be a read error. V usage is TRBV28 and J usage is TRBJ2-4; 8 nucleotides agree with TRBD2. The DNA end is more similar to TRBJ2-5, so the J call may be wrong. The CDR3 totals 13 residues. Germline CDR1 is MDHEN and CDR2 is SYDVKM. CDR3 region: CASSFAGGGTQYF. The CDR3 region has the DNA TGTGCCAGCAGTTTTGCGGGAGGCGGGACCCAGTACTTC.

V and J are TRBV20-1 and TRBJ1-2; D not resolved. CDR3 size: 12 residues. The germline gives CDR1 DFQATT, CDR2 SNEGSKA (reference sequence). CDR3 loop: CVYKGVDYGYTF. The CDR3 DNA reads TGCGTATATAAGGGAGTGGACTATGGCTACACCTTC.

Comment on this clonotype: At one of its ends the junction is not consistent with the germline gene, which may arise from a read error. The chain couples TRBV7-9 to TRBJ2-6; TRBD1 matches at 11 bases. Germline CDR1 SEHNR, CDR2 FQNEAQ (reference sequence). The CDR3 runs 20 residues. The CDR3 region is CASSLAPGQGASSGTNVLTF. CDR3 bases: TGTGCCAGCAGCTTAGCTCCTGGACAGGGGGCTTCCTCTGGGACCAACGTCCTGACTTTC.

This clonotype appeared a few times. This chain connects TRBV21-1 to TRBJ2-7; the D call TRBD1 from the table was never checked on the DNA. TRBV21-1 is a listed pseudogene. This CDR3 is built from 14 residues. Written as DNA, the CDR3 is TGTGCCGGAAAGGCTCCCCCCAGGGGCTACGAGCAGTACTTC. Its protein product is CAGKAPPRGYEQYF.

The V and J genes are TRBV28 and TRBJ2-7, with TRBD1 matching 9 bases. Germline V gene sequence: CDR1 MDHEN, CDR2 SYDVKM. CDR3 length: 16 residues. V shed 5 bases, J shed 3 bases, and the junction held 11 bases outside the gene matches. The DNA of the CDR3 is TGTGCCAGCAGTCCTGCATCTGGGACAGGGTTCTACGAGCAGTACTTC. Translation: CASSPASGTGFYEQYF.

With respect to this clonotype: One base away lies a much larger clone, so this may be a sequencing read error. This sequence joins TRBV7-6 and TRBJ2-1; 10 bases map to TRBD2. J was trimmed by 8 bases and V by 5 bases; bases with no gene match: 15. CDR3 length equals 17 residues. CDR1 SGHVS and CDR2 FNYEAQ come from the germline V gene. This chain's CDR3 is CASSPWLAGDRADEQFF. The CDR3, as DNA: TGTGCCAGCAGCCCCTGGCTAGCGGGAGATCGGGCCGATGAGCAGTTCTTC.

The V gene is TRBV29-1, the J gene TRBJ2-1; D unresolved. CDR3 size: 12 residues. V was pared by 4 bases and J by 5 bases, with 9 bases between. Germline-derived CDR1 and CDR2 are SQVTM and ANQGSEA. In nucleotides, the CDR3 is TGCAGCGTTGCTAGGACCCACAATGAGCAGTTCTTC. Translating it yields CSVARTHNEQFF.